This entry lists 16 T cell receptor beta chains sequenced from one sample in a study of PD-L1 blockade in urothelial cancer. The table came from immunoSEQ multiplex PCR; TCRdb's copy has only in-frame clones and leaves some out. The sample holds 40,000 to 45,000 clones, roughly 82% seen once. Sequenced here: PBMCs, sampled around atezolizumab (anti-PD-L1) treatment. These receptors originate from a man aged 65 to 79 with urothelial cancer.

The genes are TRBV7-9 and TRBJ2-7, with 8 bases aligning to TRBD2. Germline V lookup: CDR1 SEHNR, CDR2 FQNEAQ (reference sequence). The V and J ends lost 5 bases and 7 bases, in that order; junction bases with no gene match: 13. This CDR3 region has 15 residues. CDR3 in amino acids: CASSPRVAGRGEQYF. Here the CDR3 DNA reads TGTGCCAGCAGCCCAAGGGTAGCGGGAAGGGGTGAGCAGTACTTC.

The gene calls are TRBV7-9 and TRBJ2-5; 13 nucleotides agree with TRBD2. Trimming removed 8 bases from V and 4 bases from J; junction bases left unmatched: 10. Germline lookup yields CDR1 SEHNR and CDR2 FQNEAQ (reference sequence). The CDR3 is 16 residues long. The DNA for the CDR3 is TGTGCCAGCGGGGGACTAGCGGGAATAGTAGGAGAGACCCAGTACTTC. Translating gives CASGGLAGIVGETQYF.

The chain recombines TRBV7-2 with TRBJ2-1; D is ambiguous. This CDR3 has 13 residues. The germline V gene has CDR1 SGHTA and CDR2 FQGNSA. Deletions cut 6 bases from V and 0 bases from J, with 6 bases between. In nucleotides, the CDR3 is TGTGCCAGCAGTACAAGCTCCTACAATGAGCAGTTCTTC. Amino acids: CASSTSSYNEQFF.

The chain has TRBV5-4 and TRBJ2-3; TRBD2 agrees at 16 bases. Trimming removed 3 bases from V and 0 bases from J; junction bases left unmatched: 4. The CDR3 is made up of 18 amino acids. From germline, CDR1 is SGHNT and CDR2 YYREEE (reference sequence). In DNA form, the CDR3 reads TGTGCCAGCAGCTCGGGACTAGCGGGGGGGAGGAGCACAGATACGCAGTATTTT. It is translated as CASSSGLAGGRSTDTQYF.

This rearrangement joins TRBV28 to TRBJ1-1; D remains ambiguous. CDR3 length equals 13 residues. Trimming removed 0 bases at V and 3 bases at J, with 5 bases between. The germline V gene has CDR1 MDHEN and CDR2 SYDVKM. The CDR3 loop is CASSLWGDTEAFF. As DNA, the CDR3 is TGTGCCAGCAGTTTATGGGGAGACACTGAAGCTTTCTTT.

The chain has TRBV7-2 and TRBJ2-1; 9 bases fit TRBD1. CDR1 is SGHTA and CDR2 is FQGNSA in the germline V gene. The junction had 8 bases not matched to a gene; V was cut back by 4 bases and J by 7 bases. The CDR3 consists of 15 residues. This CDR3 reads CASSSDRGWGNEQFF. The CDR3 nucleotides read TGTGCCAGCAGCTCCGACAGGGGGTGGGGGAATGAGCAGTTCTTC.

V gene TRBV5-1 combines with J gene TRBJ2-5, with 7 bases identical to TRBD1. Germline loops: CDR1 SGHRS, CDR2 YFSETQ. This CDR3 comprises 15 residues. V trimming: 5 bases; J trimming: 5 bases; junction bases outside the gene matches: 12. CDR3 protein: CASSSVEGAWETQYF. In DNA, the CDR3 is TGCGCCAGCAGTTCGGTAGAGGGGGCTTGGGAGACCCAGTACTTC.

The chain joins TRBV6-1 to TRBJ1-3; D call uncertain. The CDR3 covers 15 residues. Trimming removed 1 base at V and 3 bases at J, with 10 bases between. CDR1 is MNHNS, CDR2 SASEGT, per germline. The chain's CDR3 is CASSEGGPGGNTIYF. The CDR3, as DNA: TGTGCCAGCAGTGAAGGAGGGCCCGGTGGAAACACCATATATTTT.

V and J are TRBV5-3 and TRBJ2-6; D possibly corresponds to TRBD1 (6 bases). TRBV5-3 is labeled an ORF, and its function is uncertain. This CDR3 has 15 residues. V was cut by 1 base and J by 2 bases, with 7 bases left in between. The CDR3 coding sequence is TGTGCCAGAAGCTTGACAGGGCCTGGGGCCAACGTCCTGACTTTC. Protein: CARSLTGPGANVLTF.

This clone was seen a single time. The rearrangement joins TRBV19 to TRBJ1-3; weak D call: TRBD1 (5 bases). Between the trimmed V and J ends, which lost 5 bases and 0 bases, there was a span of 5 bases. The germline V gene has CDR1 LNHDA and CDR2 SQIVND (reference sequence). The CDR3 runs 13 residues. Written as DNA, the CDR3 is TGTGCCAGTAGTGACAGCTCTGGAAACACCATATATTTT. Translation: CASSDSSGNTIYF.

The chain is built from TRBV7-6 and TRBJ1-4; the D gene is possibly TRBD1 (5 bases). The CDR3 sequence is 13 residues long. V dropped 6 bases and J dropped 3 bases, with 8 bases sitting between them. Germline CDR1 SGHVS, CDR2 FNYEAQ. The CDR3 protein is CASRAGPNEKLFF. DNA of the CDR3: TGTGCCAGCAGGGCAGGGCCTAATGAAAAACTGTTTTTT.

The genes are TRBV29-1 and TRBJ1-1; TRBD1 matches 7 bases. The trim removed 7 bases at V and 3 bases at J, leaving 5 bases unmatched. CDR3 length equals 12 residues. Germline V gene sequence: CDR1 SQVTM, CDR2 ANQGSEA. The CDR3 DNA sequence: TGCAGCGGTCGGGACAGAGACACTGAAGCTTTCTTT. This codes for CSGRDRDTEAFF.

This clone was seen a single time. The chain combines TRBV11-3 with TRBJ2-4; TRBD2 matches 7 bases. Per germline, CDR1 SGHNT and CDR2 YENEEA. The CDR3 extends over 15 amino acids. Trimming cost V 1 base and J 5 bases; bases outside gene matches: 5. CDR3 bases: TGTGCCAGCAGCTTAGGGGGGGGGACCGAAAACATTCAGTACTTC. Protein: CASSLGGGTENIQYF. The whole variable domain, remainder taken from reference TRBV11-3 and TRBJ2-4, is EAGVVQSPRYKIIEKKQPVAFWCNPISGHNTLYWYLQNLGQGPELLIRYENEEAVDDSQLPKDRFSAERLKGVDSTLKIQPAELGDSAVYLCASSLGGGTENIQYFGAGTRLSVL.

This sequence joins TRBV6-1 and TRBJ1-1; D gene ambiguous. The V end was cut by 5 bases, the J end by 4 bases, with 8 bases between. The CDR3 covers 12 residues. CDR1 and CDR2 (germline): MNHNS, SASEGT. The CDR3 coding sequence is TGTGCCAGCAGTTATCCCCCCACTGAAGCTTTCTTT. Protein sequence: CASSYPPTEAFF.

V and J are TRBV6-1 and TRBJ2-7, with a weak D call TRBD2 (5 bases). Trimming shortened V by 6 bases and J by 4 bases, and 13 bases separated the two germline ends. The V gene's germline CDR1 is MNHNS and CDR2 SASEGT. This CDR3 has 13 amino acids. Here the CDR3 DNA reads TGTGCCAGCAGGGCCTTGGGAGAGTACGAGCAGTACTTC. Its translation is CASRALGEYEQYF.

V and J are TRBV7-3 and TRBJ2-7; D remains ambiguous. Germline V gene sequence: CDR1 SGHTA, CDR2 FQGTGA. This CDR3 has 14 residues. Trimming removed 3 bases at V and 1 base at J, with 10 bases between. CDR3 coding DNA: TGTGCCAGCAGCTTTTTATCCGGGTCCTACGAGCAGTACTTC. Its translation is CASSFLSGSYEQYF. The full variable domain, its missing parts supplied by reference TRBV7-3 and TRBJ2-7, is GAGVSQTPSNKVTEKGKYVELRCDPISGHTALYWYRQSLGQGPEFLIYFQGTGAADDSGLPNDRFFAVRPEGSVSTLKIQRTERGDSAVYLCASSFLSGSYEQYFGPGTRLTVT.